This T cell receptor (beta chain) was captured by sequencing in a study of T cell responses to AZD1222 COVID-19 vaccine. Overall study context: Investigators merged groups given second doses at roughly 4 or roughly 12 weeks.

Here immunoSEQ multiplex PCR was the method, and the copy in TCRdb shows in-frame clones only, minus some. Of 80,000 to 95,000 clones in the sample, approximately 90% were seen once. The germline CDR1 and CDR2 sequences are SGHAT and FQDESV (reference sequence). The CDR3 covers 16 residues. The V end lost 6 bases, the J end lost 4 bases, and 18 bases lay between the germline ends. This clone was seen once. The input for sequencing was peripheral blood, taken on day 0 of AZD1222 vaccination. The source of this sequence is an adult in good health. The chain is built from TRBV11-1 and TRBJ2-2, with D tentatively TRBD2 (6 bases). The CDR3 sequence is CASSRRAGRTTGELFF. Written as DNA, the CDR3 is TGTGCCAGCAGTCGTAGGGCAGGGAGGACCACCGGGGAGCTGTTTTTT. Drawing the rest from reference TRBV11-1 and TRBJ2-2, the complete variable domain is EAEVAQSPRYKITEKSQAVAFWCDPISGHATLYWYRQILGQGPELLVQFQDESVVDDSQLPKDRFSAERLKGVDSTLKIQPAELGDSAMYLCASSRRAGRTTGELFFGEGSRLTVL.